This is a list of T cell receptor beta chains from one sample in a study of blood T cell repertoires in COVID-19. Profiling relied on immunoSEQ multiplex PCR, and the TCRdb table lists in-frame clones only, not all of them. Altogether 260,000 or so clones are present, approximately 87% being singletons, with the ten largest covering roughly 8.6%. The material sequenced was peripheral blood. The receptors were gathered from a human donor in a cohort sampled during active COVID-19. The CDR3 runs from the conserved cysteine through the conserved F or W. Each record gives: clone size, J gene, V gene, D gene, CDR3 DNA, CDR3 protein. A D gene is named only where the DNA matches it firmly. Clone size is shown for a subset of rows, as once, few, many or a class of expanded clone.

>-|TRBJ2-3|TRBV10-1|-
TGCGCCAGCAGTGAGTCTCGGAGTACAACTAGCACAGATACGCAGTATTTT
CASSESRSTTSTDTQYF
>once|TRBJ2-1|TRBV7-2|TRBD2
TGTGCCAGCAGCCAAATAGCGGGGGGGCGGAATGAGCAGTTCTTC
CASSQIAGGRNEQFF
>-|TRBJ1-2|TRBV19|-
TGTGCCAGTAGTATAGGGTACGCGTCGGACTATGGCTACACCTTC
CASSIGYASDYGYTF
>-|TRBJ2-1|TRBV2|-
TGTGCCAGCAAAGAACGGGAAGGCAATGAGCAGTTCTTC
CASKEREGNEQFF
>once|TRBJ2-5|TRBV5-4|TRBD2
TGTGCCAGCAGCTTAACTAGCGGGGCAGGGGAGACCCAGTACTTC
CASSLTSGAGETQYF
>-|TRBJ1-3|TRBV19|TRBD1
TGTGCCAGTAGTCCCGGGTCAAGGACAGGTAAAACAACCGACTCTGGAAACACCATATATTTT
CASSPGSRTGKTTDSGNTIYF
>-|TRBJ2-1|TRBV28|TRBD1
TGTGCCAGCAGTTTGGGGACAGGGGATCCGTTCTTC
CASSLGTGDPFF
>once|TRBJ1-3|TRBV7-6|-
TGTGCCAGCAGCTTAATGGACCAGGGTTGGTTTACTGGAAACACCATATATTTT
CASSLMDQGWFTGNTIYF
>-|TRBJ2-5|TRBV5-1|TRBD1
TGCGCCAGCAGCTCTGGGACAGGGGTTTTGGCGACCCAGTACTTC
CASSSGTGVLATQYF
>-|TRBJ2-7|TRBV19|TRBD2
TGTGCCAGTACCGTGGGGCGGGGGTCCTACGAGCAGTACTTC
CASTVGRGSYEQYF
>-|TRBJ2-7|TRBV5-1|TRBD2
TGCGCCAGCAGCACCGGGACTAGCGGGAGTCTGTACTTC
CASSTGTSGSLYF
>once|TRBJ2-3|TRBV20-1|TRBD2
TGCAGTGCTAGTCCTCCGGGAGGAGTCGGCACAGATACGCAGTATTTT
CSASPPGGVGTDTQYF
>-|TRBJ1-3|TRBV6-6|TRBD1
TGTGCCAGCAGTTACTTGGACAGGGGAACTGGAAACACCATATATTTT
CASSYLDRGTGNTIYF
>-|TRBJ2-5|TRBV6-5|-
TGTGCCAGCAAGTCGACTTACCAGTGGGAGACCCAGTACTTC
CASKSTYQWETQYF
>few|TRBJ1-1|TRBV10-1|TRBD1
TGCGCCAGCAGTAAGACAGGGGCGGCTGACACTGAAGCTTTCTTT
CASSKTGAADTEAFF
>-|TRBJ2-5|TRBV6-1|-
TGTGCCAGCAGTGACCCCTCGGGACTCCTAGGGAAGACCCAGTACTTC
CASSDPSGLLGKTQYF
>-|TRBJ2-3|TRBV11-3|-
TGTGCCAGCAGCTTAGGCCCGACAGAAGATACGCAGTATTTT
CASSLGPTEDTQYF
>-|TRBJ1-2|TRBV29-1|TRBD1
TGCAGCGTTGGCCCCGCTGAACAGGGGGAGAGTGGGTATGGCTACACCTTC
CSVGPAEQGESGYGYTF
>-|TRBJ2-3|TRBV27|TRBD2
TGTGCCAGCAAAACTAGCGGGAGGCCTCGAGATACGCAGTATTTT
CASKTSGRPRDTQYF
>-|TRBJ1-1|TRBV19|TRBD1
TGTGCCAGCAGGGACAGAGATGAAGCTTTCTTT
CASRDRDEAFF